The TCR beta chain described here comes from a study of T cell responses to AZD1222 COVID-19 vaccine. Study in general: Pooled in the analysis were second doses at about 4 or about 12 weeks. Overall study results and limits: Baseline antibody screening turned up just a handful of seropositive AZD1222 recipients.

This table comes from immunoSEQ multiplex PCR, and its TCRdb copy is limited to in-frame clones, with some not included. The sample has under 150,000 clones, around 91% seen once. On this clone itself: What it recognizes is unknown.

V was clipped by 4 bases and J by 0 bases; unmatched bases: 0. Germline CDR1 reads SGHRS; CDR2 reads YFSETQ. The CDR3 loop spans 14 amino acids. The receptor comes from an adult in good health. The sample in question was peripheral blood, obtained on day 0 of AZD1222 vaccination. This chain uses TRBV5-1 with TRBJ2-7, with 11 positions matching TRBD1. CDR3 DNA: TGCGCCAGCAGCGGGACAGGGGGCTCCTACGAGCAGTACTTC. Translation gives CASSGTGGSYEQYF.